A single sample gave rise to the 11 T cell receptor beta chains below, sequenced in a study of cytomegalovirus exposure and HLA in healthy donors (dated by TCRdb to about 2017). Libraries were built with the immunoSEQ multiplex PCR assay. For the multiplex PCR, a mixture combining 60 forward primers for TCR Vbeta segments and 13 reverse primers for TCR Jbeta segments was used. In its TCRdb copy, this immuneACCESS table keeps in-frame sequences only and misses some clones. Where compared with another copy, unresolved V genes explain less than half of these, and the others have no known cause. The sample table holds 220,000 or so clones, of which approximately 80% were seen once. Clones ranked in the top ten supply around 1.7% of the sample. The source material was PBMCs. The receptor source for this set is a man aged 50 to 60 in good health and CMV-seronegative.

To note about this clone: Other nucleotide sequences in the sample specify the same CDR3. The chain uses TRBV29-1 and TRBJ2-1, with 8 bases lining up with TRBD2. Losses at the gene ends were 3 bases for V and 7 bases for J; bases not matched to a gene: 17. The CDR3 totals 17 residues. The germline V gene has CDR1 SQVTM and CDR2 ANQGSEA. The CDR3 DNA is TGCAGCGTTGAGGATTTACCCGGGAGGGTTCGTCGGAATGAGCAGTTCTTC. Its protein is CSVEDLPGRVRRNEQFF.

This chain joins TRBV28 and TRBJ1-2, with D unresolved. This CDR3 has 13 residues. Germline-derived CDR1 and CDR2 are MDHEN and SYDVKM. The ends were cut back, 9 bases at V and 2 bases at J, with 13 bases in the middle. CDR3 DNA sequence: TGTGCCAGTAGACACCCTATAAACTATGGCTACACCTTC. Its protein product is CASRHPINYGYTF.

V and J are TRBV9 and TRBJ1-4; D possibly corresponds to TRBD1 (6 bases). This CDR3 has 15 residues. Germline V gene data show CDR1 as SGDLS and CDR2 as YYNGEE. V lost 4 bases and J 5 bases, leaving 15 bases between the germline ends. CDR3 loop: CASSPQGQINEKLFF. CDR3 in DNA: TGTGCCAGCAGCCCCCAGGGACAAATAAATGAAAAACTGTTTTTT.

With respect to this clone: The same CDR3 also results from other DNA sequences found in this sample. The chain couples TRBV7-9 to TRBJ2-5; TRBD2 might be the D (6 bases). CDR3 length: 14 amino acids. Trimming removed 0 bases at V and 5 bases at J, with 10 bases between. Germline CDR1 reads SEHNR; CDR2 reads FQNEAQ (reference sequence). The CDR3 reads CASSLAGGGETQYF. Written as DNA, the CDR3 is TGTGCCAGCAGCTTAGCGGGAGGAGGGGAGACCCAGTACTTC.

The rearrangement uses TRBV6-1 and TRBJ2-2, with 8 bases identical to TRBD1. Germline V lookup: CDR1 MNHNS, CDR2 SASEGT. Trimming at V came to 7 bases and at J to 5 bases, leaving 6 bases not matched to a gene. The CDR3 has 14 amino acids. The CDR3 loop reads CASTGQGRTGELFF. The DNA of the CDR3 is TGTGCCAGCACCGGACAGGGTAGGACCGGGGAGCTGTTTTTT.

This clone has only one observation. J is TRBJ2-5 and V is TRBV5-1; possibly TRBD2 for D (5 bases). The J call may be wrong; the DNA end is better matched by TRBJ2-7. Germline CDR1 SGHRS, CDR2 YFSETQ. The CDR3 consists of 15 residues. CDR3 sequence reads: CASSYGSGVRYEQYF. The CDR3 coding sequence is TGCGCCAGCAGCTATGGCTCCGGGGTCCGCTACGAGCAGTACTTC.

The chain is built from TRBV11-2 and TRBJ2-3; the D gene is possibly TRBD2 (6 bases). CDR1 and CDR2 from the germline V gene are SGHAT and FQNNGV. V was cut by 0 bases and J by 2 bases, with 12 bases left in between. This CDR3 comprises 16 residues. Here the CDR3 reads CASSLDSGLITDTQYF. The CDR3 DNA reads as TGTGCCAGCAGCTTAGATTCGGGACTTATCACAGATACGCAGTATTTT.

This rearrangement joins TRBV29-1 to TRBJ2-5; TRBD1 might be the D (5 bases). The germline V and J ends were trimmed by 7 bases and 3 bases, with 12 bases remaining between them. Germline CDR1 SQVTM, CDR2 ANQGSEA. The length of the CDR3 is 12 residues. CDR3 residues: CSASGWKETQYF. CDR3 DNA sequence: TGCAGCGCTTCAGGGTGGAAAGAGACCCAGTACTTC.

The V gene is TRBV19, the J gene TRBJ1-1; maybe TRBD1 (5 bases). This CDR3 contains 15 residues. V lost 0 bases and J 1 base, leaving 9 bases between the germline ends. Germline V gene data show CDR1 as LNHDA and CDR2 as SQIVND (reference sequence). The CDR3, as DNA: TGTGCCAGTAGTATAGACTGGACACCGAACACTGAAGCTTTCTTT. This translates into CASSIDWTPNTEAFF.

The chain couples TRBV4-1 to TRBJ2-7; TRBD1 is a possible D gene (6 bases). The germline V gene has CDR1 MGHRA and CDR2 YSYEKL. Trimming removed 2 bases at V and 4 bases at J, with 15 bases between. This CDR3 has 15 residues. The CDR3 protein is CASSQRETGAYEQYF. The CDR3 DNA sequence: TGCGCCAGCAGCCAAAGGGAGACAGGTGCTTACGAGCAGTACTTC.

This clone has a handful of counts. V and J are TRBV6-1 and TRBJ1-1, with TRBD1 identical over 7 bases. Germline CDR1 is MNHNS and CDR2 is SASEGT. The CDR3 covers 13 residues. Unmatched junction bases numbered 7, after V lost 1 base and J lost 11 bases. Here the CDR3 DNA reads TGTGCCAGCAGTGAAGGACAGGGAACGAGGGCTTTCTTT. It specifies CASSEGQGTRAFF.